Here is one T cell receptor (beta chain) with its context. Its matching antigen is unknown. A 5'RACE template switching approach incorporating UMIs was used to make TCR beta cDNA. TCRdb derives one entry per CDR3 protein from the 5' RACE reads, leaving out DNA. This sample's clone table lists about 460,000 distinct CDR3 sequences. The CDR3 spans 15 residues. The data stem from a study of T cells expressing NK-cell markers. Findings and limits, study-wide: As a fraction of CD8+ T cells, dominant NKG2C+ clonotypes reached roughly 1.0-7.5% in six donors.

Sequenced input: blood T cells: a sorted CD56 or NKG2C T cell subset, CD4+ or CD8+ T cells, or bulk PBMC T cells (not recorded which). The chain combines TRBV12-3 or TRBV12-4 with TRBJ2-1; the D call of TRBD1 rests on TCRdb alone, since no DNA is present to check it. This clonotype originated in a woman aged 45-65 years in good health. CDR3 sequence reads: CASSAGTSTYNEQFF.